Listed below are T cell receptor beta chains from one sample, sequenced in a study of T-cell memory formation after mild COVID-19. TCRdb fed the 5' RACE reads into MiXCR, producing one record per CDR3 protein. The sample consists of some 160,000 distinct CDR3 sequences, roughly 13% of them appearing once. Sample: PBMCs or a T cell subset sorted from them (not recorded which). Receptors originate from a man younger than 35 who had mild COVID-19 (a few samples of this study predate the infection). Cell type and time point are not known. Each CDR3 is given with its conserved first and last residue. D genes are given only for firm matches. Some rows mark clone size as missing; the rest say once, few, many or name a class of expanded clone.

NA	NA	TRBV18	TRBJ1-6	CASSPGADSPLHF	TGTGCCAGCTCACCTGGGGCCGATTCACCCCTCCACTTT
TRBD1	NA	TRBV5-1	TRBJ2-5	CASSLAGGAAETQYF	TGCGCCAGCAGCTTGGCAGGGGGCGCCGCGGAGACCCAGTACTTC
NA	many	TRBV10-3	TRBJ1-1	CAISDLGARWDYVFF	TGTGCCATCAGTGATTTGGGTGCCCGGTGGGATTATGTTTTCTTT
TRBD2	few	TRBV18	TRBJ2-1	CASSPPGTSGGNEQFF	TGTGCCAGCTCACCACCGGGGACTAGCGGGGGCAATGAGCAGTTCTTC
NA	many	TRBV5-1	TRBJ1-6	CASSLEGKDSPLHF	TGCGCCAGCAGCTTGGAGGGGAAGGATTCACCCCTCCACTTT
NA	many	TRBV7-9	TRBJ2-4	CATSRAGRNIQYF	TGTGCCACCAGCAGGGCGGGGAGAAACATTCAGTACTTC
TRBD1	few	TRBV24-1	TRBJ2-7	CASLPPGQDHSYEQYF	TGTGCCTCGCTACCACCGGGACAGGACCACTCCTACGAGCAGTACTTC
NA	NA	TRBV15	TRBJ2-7	CATSRPPGDSYEQYF	TGTGCCACCAGCAGACCCCCTGGGGACTCATACGAGCAGTACTTC
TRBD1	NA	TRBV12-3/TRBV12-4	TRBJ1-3	CASSTLTGNYRNTIYF	TGTGCCAGCAGTACGCTGACAGGGAATTATAGAAACACCATATATTTT
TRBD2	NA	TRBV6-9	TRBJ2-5	CASSPRTSGGEPQETQYF	TGTGCCAGCAGCCCGCGGACTAGCGGGGGAGAGCCCCAAGAGACCCAGTACTTC
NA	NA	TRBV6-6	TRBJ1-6	CASSPPGQYNSPLHF	TGTGCCAGCAGCCCGCCGGGACAATATAATTCACCCCTCCACTTT
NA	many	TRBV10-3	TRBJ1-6	CAISDRAGNSPLHF	TGTGCCATCAGTGACAGGGCAGGCAATTCACCCCTCCACTTT
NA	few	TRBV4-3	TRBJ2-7	CASSQVVGLPYEQYF	TGCGCCAGCAGCCAAGTGGTGGGGCTCCCCTACGAGCAGTACTTC
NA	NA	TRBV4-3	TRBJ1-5	CASSPGLVDQPQHF	TGCGCCAGCAGCCCGGGACTTGTCGATCAGCCCCAGCATTTT
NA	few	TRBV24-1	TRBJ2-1	CATSGADRQQFF	TGTGCCACCAGTGGGGCGGACAGACAGCAGTTCTTC
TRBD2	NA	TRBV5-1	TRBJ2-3	CASSWTSGGTSDTQYF	TGCGCCAGCAGCTGGACTAGCGGGGGGACATCAGATACGCAGTATTTT
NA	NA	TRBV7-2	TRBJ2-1	CASSIGRGPNEQFF	TGTGCCAGCAGCATTGGGAGAGGGCCCAATGAGCAGTTCTTC
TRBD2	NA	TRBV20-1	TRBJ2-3	CSASSGAGDTQYF	TGCAGTGCTAGCAGCGGGGCTGGAGATACGCAGTATTTT
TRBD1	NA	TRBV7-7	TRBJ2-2	CASRVNRGPGELFF	TGTGCTAGCAGAGTCAACAGGGGACCCGGGGAGCTGTTTTTT
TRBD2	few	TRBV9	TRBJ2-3	CASSVGLAGGTDTQYF	TGTGCCAGCAGCGTAGGCCTAGCGGGGGGCACAGATACGCAGTATTTT
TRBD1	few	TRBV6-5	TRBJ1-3	CASSLTGTGLYF	TGTGCCAGCAGTTTAACCGGGACAGGATTATATTTT
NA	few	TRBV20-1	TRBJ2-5	CSAQFGGRYKTQYF	TGCAGTGCTCAATTCGGGGGCCGGTACAAGACCCAGTACTTC